This passage covers 20 T cell receptor beta chains from one sample sequenced in a study of OX40 agonist ivuxolimab in advanced cancers. This table comes from immunoSEQ multiplex PCR, and its TCRdb copy is limited to in-frame clones, with some not included. The repertoire holds about 34,000 clones, with about 86% as singletons. The sequenced sample was CD4+ or CD8+ T cells sorted from blood, obtained in a trial of the OX40 agonist ivuxolimab. The receptors come from an adult with an advanced solid tumor such as melanoma, head and neck, liver or kidney cancer.

The chain links TRBV7-9 to TRBJ2-5; a possible D gene is TRBD2 (6 bases). Trimming shortened V by 10 bases and J by 5 bases, and 11 bases separated the two germline ends. The CDR3 is made up of 11 amino acids. Germline CDR1 and CDR2: SEHNR and FQNEAQ (reference sequence). CDR3 bases: TGTGCCATTATAGCGGCGGAGACCCAGTACTTC. Translation gives CAIIAAETQYF.

The rearrangement joins TRBV7-2 to TRBJ2-3; 8 bases are a match to TRBD2. The germline CDR1 and CDR2 sequences are SGHTA and FQGNSA. The CDR3 spans 15 residues. The J segment lost 3 bases and the V segment lost 3 bases, leaving 5 bases of the junction unmatched. The CDR3 spells CASSFQAGGTDTQYF. The CDR3 DNA reads TGTGCCAGCAGCTTCCAGGCGGGAGGAACAGATACGCAGTATTTT.

The genes are TRBV11-2 and TRBJ2-6; 10 bases are shared with TRBD1. Trimming cost V 5 bases and J 12 bases; bases outside gene matches: 7. The CDR3 totals 14 residues. Germline lookup yields CDR1 SGHAT and CDR2 FQNNGV. DNA of the CDR3: TGTGCCAGCAGCCTGGGACAGGGGCTGGGCGTCCTGACTTTC. Its protein is CASSLGQGLGVLTF.

This rearrangement joins TRBV6-5 to TRBJ1-4, with 9 bases identical to TRBD1. The germline V gene has CDR1 MNHEY and CDR2 SVGAGI. There are 14 residues in the CDR3. V was pared by 4 bases and J by 8 bases, with 5 bases of the junction left unmatched. The CDR3: CASSFGTGSEKLFF. CDR3 bases: TGTGCCAGCAGTTTCGGGACAGGGTCCGAAAAACTGTTTTTT.

This chain links TRBV18 with TRBJ2-5, with D unresolved. The CDR3 spans 13 residues. Germline CDR1 KGHSH, CDR2 LQKENI. Trimming shortened V by 4 bases and J by 1 base, and 7 bases separated the two germline ends. The CDR3 is CASSRAPQETQYF. The DNA for the CDR3 is TGTGCCAGCTCACGAGCACCCCAAGAGACCCAGTACTTC.

The chain uses TRBV5-4 and TRBJ2-7; 9 positions agree with TRBD1. With 4 bases clipped from V and 2 bases from J, the junction kept 4 bases outside the gene matches. Per germline, CDR1 SGHNT and CDR2 YYREEE (reference sequence). This CDR3 has 14 residues. The CDR3 DNA is TGTGCCAGCAGCGGGGACAGGGTTACCTACGAGCAGTACTTC. Protein sequence: CASSGDRVTYEQYF.

This rearrangement joins TRBV7-2 to TRBJ2-7; maybe TRBD2 (6 bases). V was clipped by 5 bases and J by 4 bases, with 12 bases between them. The CDR3 length is 13 residues. The V gene's germline CDR1 is SGHTA and CDR2 FQGNSA. The CDR3 protein is CASSATSRYEQYF. The CDR3 DNA follows: TGTGCCAGCAGCGCTACTAGCCGTTACGAGCAGTACTTC. The full variable domain, rest sourced from reference TRBV7-2 and TRBJ2-7, is GAGVSQSPSNKVTEKGKDVELRCDPISGHTALYWYRQSLGQGLEFLIYFQGNSAPDKSGLPSDRFSAERTGGSVSTLTIQRTQQEDSAVYLCASSATSRYEQYFGPGTRLTVT.

The rearrangement joins TRBV19 to TRBJ2-3; TRBD2 matches at 7 bases. The V gene's germline CDR1 is LNHDA and CDR2 SQIVND (reference sequence). The CDR3 extends over 13 amino acids. V lost 8 bases to trimming and J lost 3 bases; unmatched junction nucleotides: 5. The CDR3 DNA sequence: TGTGCCAGTGGGACTATTGGGACAGATACGCAGTATTTT. Translated, it gives CASGTIGTDTQYF.

The V gene is TRBV5-1, the J gene TRBJ2-7; 12 nucleotides match TRBD1. Germline trimming cut 3 bases from V and 2 bases from J; bases unmatched to any gene: 3. This CDR3 is 15 amino acids long. Germline lookup yields CDR1 SGHRS and CDR2 YFSETQ. Written as DNA, the CDR3 is TGCGCCAGCAGCTCCGGGACAGGGGGCGCCTACGAGCAGTACTTC. Its protein is CASSSGTGGAYEQYF.

The chain links TRBV7-3 to TRBJ2-2; TRBD2 might be the D (6 bases). Trimming removed 1 base from V and 0 bases from J, with 9 bases in between. The CDR3 totals 16 residues. CDR1 and CDR2 from the germline V gene are SGHTA and FQGTGA. The CDR3 coding sequence is TGTGCCAGCAGCTTAATAGGCGGGACGAACACCGGGGAGCTGTTTTTT. It is translated as CASSLIGGTNTGELFF.

The chain carries TRBV15 and TRBJ2-1; D is uncertain. V lost 6 bases to trimming and J lost 9 bases, with 15 bases between them. Germline loops: CDR1 LNHNV, CDR2 YYDKDF (reference sequence). CDR3 size: 13 residues. CDR3: CATRDLRLGEQFF. For the CDR3, the DNA is TGTGCCACCAGAGATCTTAGGCTGGGTGAGCAGTTCTTC.

The gene calls are TRBV28 and TRBJ1-2; D is unclear. Per germline, CDR1 MDHEN and CDR2 SYDVKM. The ends were cut back, 8 bases at V and 4 bases at J, with 17 bases in the middle. CDR3 length equals 14 residues. CDR3 DNA: TGTGCCAGCCGCTCCGCCAGCCCTATCTATGGCTACACCTTC. Amino acid sequence: CASRSASPIYGYTF.

V gene TRBV2 combines with J gene TRBJ1-1, with a possible D match to TRBD1 (6 bases). V was shortened by 9 bases and J by 0 bases, with 14 bases between the two germline ends. CDR3 size: 14 residues. Per the germline V gene, CDR1 is SNHLY and CDR2 is FYNNEI. This CDR3 is CASAKEGVNTEAFF. The CDR3 bases are TGTGCCAGTGCAAAGGAGGGGGTGAACACTGAAGCTTTCTTT.

This chain links TRBV28 with TRBJ2-3; D is perhaps TRBD1 or TRBD2 (6 bases each). Germline V CDR1 and CDR2: MDHEN, SYDVKM. The V gene lost 2 bases and the J gene lost 1 base, with 10 bases spanning the gap. This CDR3 has 15 amino acids. CDR3 DNA: TGTGCCAGCAGTTTAAGTAGGGGGGGCACAGATACGCAGTATTTT. Protein: CASSLSRGGTDTQYF.

CDR3 nucleotides: TGTGCCACCAGCAAGGCCGGGTATGGCTACACCTTC. Its translation is CATSKAGYGYTF. V gene TRBV15 combines with J gene TRBJ1-2; D ambiguous. Germline assignment: CDR1 LNHNV and CDR2 YYDKDF (reference sequence). V was shortened by 4 bases and J by 5 bases, with 8 bases between the two germline ends. This CDR3 has 12 residues.

The chain uses TRBV29-1 and TRBJ2-3; TRBD2 aligns across 9 bases. The germline gives CDR1 SQVTM, CDR2 ANQGSEA. The CDR3 extends over 15 amino acids. Trimming at V came to 4 bases and at J to 3 bases, leaving 8 bases not matched to a gene. Here the CDR3 reads CSVVGGGAETDTQYF. In DNA form, the CDR3 reads TGCAGCGTTGTGGGCGGGGGGGCCGAGACAGATACGCAGTATTTT.

V and J are TRBV5-6 and TRBJ2-7, with D possibly TRBD2 on 5 matching bases. The CDR3 spans 14 residues. With 0 bases removed from V and 3 bases from J, the gap between germline ends came to 10 bases. Per the germline V gene, CDR1 is SGHDT and CDR2 is YYEEEE. The CDR3 DNA reads TGTGCCAGCAGCTTGGGGGGAGCCGGCTACGAGCAGTACTTC. It encodes CASSLGGAGYEQYF.

This chain links TRBV14 with TRBJ2-5; the match to TRBD2 covers 7 bases. The CDR3 totals 16 residues. CDR1 is SGHDN, CDR2 FVKESK, per germline. With V trimmed by 4 bases and J by 1 base, 9 bases remained unmatched. CDR3 region: CASSPRRGVLQETQYF. CDR3 DNA sequence: TGTGCCAGCAGCCCCCGACGGGGGGTCCTCCAAGAGACCCAGTACTTC.

This clone was counted once. The chain couples TRBV7-3 to TRBJ2-3, with 8 bases that match TRBD1. CDR1 SGHTA and CDR2 FQGTGA come from the germline V gene. This CDR3 has 13 amino acids. With V trimmed by 6 bases and J by 8 bases, 7 bases remained unmatched. CDR3 in DNA: TGTGCCAGCAGACAGGCAGGGGGCACTACGCAGTATTTT. Translated: CASRQAGGTTQYF.

This chain joins TRBV7-2 and TRBJ2-3; 8 nucleotides align to TRBD2. The CDR3 length is 16 residues. Unmatched junction bases numbered 9, after V lost 7 bases and J lost 0 bases. Germline loops: CDR1 SGHTA, CDR2 FQGNSA. The CDR3 nucleotides are TGTGCCAGCACCATGAGGGCTAGCGGGAGCACAGATACGCAGTATTTT. Translating it yields CASTMRASGSTDTQYF. The full variable domain, with the rest looked up from reference TRBV7-2 and TRBJ2-3, is GAGVSQSPSNKVTEKGKDVELRCDPISGHTALYWYRQSLGQGLEFLIYFQGNSAPDKSGLPSDRFSAERTGGSVSTLTIQRTQQEDSAVYLCASTMRASGSTDTQYFGPGTRLTVL.